The 2 T cell receptor beta chains presented below share a single source sample, sequenced in a study of radiotherapy plus CTLA-4 blockade in lung cancer. Sequencing used immunoSEQ multiplex PCR; TCRdb keeps in-frame clones, though not all of them. Of 40,000 to 50,000 clones in the sample, about 75% were seen once. The material was peripheral blood, obtained from a patient treated with radiotherapy plus ipilimumab. The receptors stem from a human donor with non-small cell lung cancer who had stable disease on radiotherapy plus ipilimumab.

This chain connects TRBV4-1 to TRBJ1-6; D is unclear. Trimming removed 0 bases from V and 0 bases from J, with 18 bases in between. CDR3 length: 20 residues. The germline V gene has CDR1 MGHRA and CDR2 YSYEKL. CDR3 residues: CASSQDGGSGSSSYNSPLHF. CDR3 sequence (DNA): TGCGCCAGCAGCCAAGATGGAGGGAGCGGGTCGAGCTCCTATAATTCACCCCTCCACTTT.

The V and J genes are TRBV27 and TRBJ2-2; possible D gene TRBD1, 7 bases. The ends were cut back, 7 bases at V and 3 bases at J, with 15 bases in the middle. The CDR3 is 15 amino acids. Germline V gene sequence: CDR1 MNHEY, CDR2 SMNVEV (reference sequence). The CDR3 region is CASTPGDRYTGELFF. CDR3 DNA sequence: TGTGCCAGCACTCCGGGGGACAGATACACCGGGGAGCTGTTTTTT.